This note documents a single TCR beta chain sequence. Its antigen remains unidentified. Each sample had at least 6.5 million PBMCs isolated. PCR was performed a second time for about 7 to 11 cycles using a sample-barcoded 5' primer and a J-beta primer mix. A template-switch adaptor with 12 random nucleotides tagged each cDNA molecule. TCRdb reprocessed the 5' RACE reads with MiXCR, giving one entry per CDR3 protein. The sample shows over 1.5 million distinct CDR3 sequences, about 49% of them seen only once. This sample stems from a study of blood T cells in healthy people across ages. Study outcomes and limitations: The fall in TCR beta diversity per million T cells was roughly linear with age. Naive CD4+ cells and diversity were both higher in long-lived donors than in aged donors.

This CDR3 has 15 residues. The germline V gene encodes CDR1 MNHEY and CDR2 SMNVEV (reference sequence). V was pared by 2 bases and J by 11 bases, with 21 bases between. The sample consisted of blood. The source of this sequence is a woman aged 40 to 50 in good health. The chain couples TRBV27 to TRBJ2-5; D might be TRBD1 (5 bases). CDR3 DNA sequence: TGTGCCAGCAGTTTAAGGGGTGAATTGAGGTCTGAGCAGTACTTC. It yields the protein CASSLRGELRSEQYF.